Following are 22 T cell receptor beta chains from one sample sequenced in a study of blood T cell repertoires in COVID-19. TCRdb's copy holds only in-frame clones and misses some; the assay was immunoSEQ multiplex PCR. The sample holds 75,000 to 100,000 clones; 81% are singletons and the top ten take 4% to 5.5%. Sequencing was done on a sample of peripheral blood. All receptors come from a man aged 60 to 75 with acute or convalescent COVID-19.

This chain joins TRBV6-5 and TRBJ1-5; D gene ambiguous. Germline-derived CDR1 and CDR2 are MNHEY and SVGAGI. The CDR3 consists of 15 residues. V was clipped by 1 base and J by 6 bases, with 13 bases between them. CDR3 in DNA: TGTGCCAGCAGTTACTACGGGATAGGTAGTCAGCCCCAGCATTTT. Translating gives CASSYYGIGSQPQHF.

The chain links TRBV19 to TRBJ2-1; the match to TRBD1 covers 7 bases. Germline trimming cut 4 bases from V and 3 bases from J; bases unmatched to any gene: 6. CDR1 is LNHDA, CDR2 SQIVND, per germline (reference sequence). The length of the CDR3 is 15 residues. The CDR3 region is CASSTRQGDYNEQFF. CDR3 DNA sequence: TGTGCCAGTAGTACCCGACAGGGAGACTACAATGAGCAGTTCTTC.

The chain recombines TRBV11-3 with TRBJ2-1, with TRBD2 matching 12 bases. The germline V gene encodes CDR1 SGHNT and CDR2 YENEEA. The CDR3 covers 15 residues. The V segment lost 0 bases and the J segment 6 bases; nucleotides outside the gene matches: 0. CDR3 in amino acids: CASSLETSGSNEQFF. The DNA of the CDR3 is TGTGCCAGCAGCTTAGAGACTAGCGGGAGCAATGAGCAGTTCTTC.

The chain links TRBV6-6 to TRBJ2-1, with a tentative D call TRBD2 (5 bases). V lost 2 bases, J lost 9 bases, and 5 bases lay in between. From germline, CDR1 is MNHNY and CDR2 SVGAGI (reference sequence). CDR3 size: 11 residues. The CDR3 reads CASSYEGEQFF. CDR3 DNA sequence: TGTGCCAGCAGTTACGAGGGTGAGCAGTTCTTC.

The V call is TRBV5-1, the J call TRBJ2-3, with 13 bases identical to TRBD2. Per the germline V gene, CDR1 is SGHRS and CDR2 is YFSETQ. V shed 4 bases, J shed 0 bases, and the junction held 2 bases outside the gene matches. The CDR3 covers 16 residues. In DNA, the CDR3 is TGCGCCAGCAGCACGGGACTAGCGGGAAGCACAGATACGCAGTATTTT. Translated: CASSTGLAGSTDTQYF.

V is TRBV19 and J is TRBJ2-2; D is uncertain. Between the trimmed V and J ends, which lost 4 bases and 6 bases, there was a span of 9 bases. The germline CDR1 and CDR2 sequences are LNHDA and SQIVND (reference sequence). There are 13 residues in the CDR3. In DNA form, the CDR3 reads TGTGCCAGTAGTACCCCATGGCCCGGGGAGCTGTTTTTT. Translating gives CASSTPWPGELFF.

V usage is TRBV28 and J usage is TRBJ2-4; 7 bases are shared with TRBD2. V trimming: 6 bases; J trimming: 4 bases; junction bases outside the gene matches: 12. Germline CDR1 is MDHEN and CDR2 is SYDVKM. This CDR3 comprises 16 residues. The CDR3 DNA is TGTGCCAGCAGCTCGATTAAAAGCGGGAAAAAAAACATTCAGTACTTC. Translating it yields CASSSIKSGKKNIQYF.

The chain is built from TRBV7-2 and TRBJ1-2; 9 nucleotides match TRBD1. Trimming cost V 2 bases and J 6 bases; bases outside gene matches: 4. Germline V gene lookup returns CDR1 SGHTA and CDR2 FQGNSA. The CDR3 is 14 amino acids. CDR3 sequence reads: CASSLLQGADGYTF. Here the CDR3 DNA reads TGTGCCAGCAGCTTATTACAGGGGGCTGATGGCTACACCTTC.

The chain employs TRBV24-1 and TRBJ1-5, with a tentative D call TRBD1 (5 bases). This CDR3 has 13 amino acids. Germline V gene data show CDR1 as KGHDR and CDR2 as SFDVKD. The ends were cut back, 9 bases at V and 4 bases at J, with 12 bases in the middle. The CDR3 spells CATGARGNQPQHF. DNA of the CDR3: TGTGCCACCGGGGCACGTGGAAATCAGCCCCAGCATTTT.

J is TRBJ1-5 and V is TRBV5-1, with TRBD1 as a possible D gene (6 bases). This CDR3 contains 15 residues. Germline V gene data show CDR1 as SGHRS and CDR2 as YFSETQ. V lost 4 bases to trimming and J lost 1 base, with 12 bases between them. CDR3 nucleotides: TGCGCCAGCAGCCAGACAGGAGAGAGCAATCAGCCCCAGCATTTT. It specifies CASSQTGESNQPQHF.

V and J are TRBV21-1 and TRBJ1-6; TRBD1, the D gene given by the table, was not confirmed from the DNA. TRBV21-1 is described as a pseudogene. The CDR3 contains 15 residues. CDR3 sequence (DNA): TGTGCCAGCAGCAAAGTGGGGACAGATAGTTCACCCCTCCACTTT. Protein product: CASSKVGTDSSPLHF.

This clone was counted once. The V call is TRBV7-9, the J call TRBJ1-2, with 9 bases lining up with TRBD1. The V gene end was trimmed by 4 bases and the J gene end by 4 bases; junction bases not matched to a gene: 13. This CDR3 contains 17 residues. Germline values: CDR1 SEHNR, CDR2 FQNEAQ (reference sequence). In nucleotides, the CDR3 is TGTGCCAGCAGCTCCGGGACAGGGATAGGTTGGTCCTATGGCTACACCTTC. It translates to CASSSGTGIGWSYGYTF. Complete variable domain (other parts from reference TRBV7-9 and TRBJ1-2): DTGVSQNPRHKITKRGQNVTFRCDPISEHNRLYWYRQTLGQGPEFLTYFQNEAQLEKSRLLSDRFSAERPKGSFSTLEIQRTEQGDSAMYLCASSSGTGIGWSYGYTFGSGTRLTVV.

The chain recombines TRBV29-1 with TRBJ2-7; 9 bases line up with TRBD1. V lost 3 bases and J lost 7; bases outside the gene matches: 16. Germline-derived CDR1 and CDR2 are SQVTM and ANQGSEA. CDR3 size: 16 residues. The CDR3 region has the DNA TGCAGCGTTGAGGACAGGGGACCTCGCTCGCTACGTGAGCAGTACTTC. It encodes CSVEDRGPRSLREQYF.

This clone was seen only once. CDR3 sequence: CASSRNRGGEYEQYF. In DNA form, the CDR3 reads TGTGCCAGCAGCCGGAACAGGGGCGGTGAGTACGAGCAGTACTTC. V gene TRBV7-2 combines with J gene TRBJ2-7, with 7 bases lining up with TRBD1. The germline V gene has CDR1 SGHTA and CDR2 FQGNSA. Germline trimming cut 5 bases from V and 4 bases from J; bases unmatched to any gene: 11. CDR3 length: 15 amino acids.

The V gene is TRBV27, the J gene TRBJ2-2, with D maybe TRBD1 (6 bases). Germline CDR1 reads MNHEY; CDR2 reads SMNVEV (reference sequence). The CDR3 runs 13 residues. V shed 6 bases and J shed 4 bases, with 9 bases lying between them. DNA of the CDR3: TGTGCCAGCAGACTACAGGGCACCGGGGAGCTGTTTTTT. Protein sequence: CASRLQGTGELFF.

The genes are TRBV5-1 and TRBJ1-2; 8 nucleotides match TRBD1. CDR3 length: 15 amino acids. Germline CDR1 reads SGHRS; CDR2 reads YFSETQ. The J segment lost 6 bases and the V segment lost 7 bases, leaving 14 bases of the junction unmatched. The CDR3 here is CASRPPGQGANGYTF. Written as DNA, the CDR3 is TGCGCCAGCCGCCCGCCGGGCCAGGGGGCTAATGGCTACACCTTC.

The CDR3 DNA follows: TGTGCCAGCAGCTTAGCGCCGGGGAGCGGGGGGGATACCTACGAGCAGTACTTC. Translated, it gives CASSLAPGSGGDTYEQYF. The J gene is TRBJ2-7, the V gene TRBV7-2; 10 bases map to TRBD2. Trimming at V came to 0 bases and at J to 2 bases, leaving 10 bases not matched to a gene. The CDR3 length is 18 residues. The germline V gene has CDR1 SGHTA and CDR2 FQGNSA.

The gene calls are TRBV7-2 and TRBJ2-1, with D possibly matching TRBD2 (6 bases). Trimming cost V 1 base and J 4 bases, with 17 bases left between them. CDR3 size: 17 residues. Germline V lookup: CDR1 SGHTA, CDR2 FQGNSA. CDR3 in amino acids: CASSLGIMGGAYNEQFF. The DNA for the CDR3 is TGTGCCAGCAGCTTAGGTATTATGGGGGGAGCTTACAATGAGCAGTTCTTC.

This clone has just a few counts. The CDR3 DNA reads as TGTGCCAGCAGTCCTCGACAGGGCGGCACAGATACGCAGTATTTT. Amino acids: CASSPRQGGTDTQYF. The chain recombines TRBV2 with TRBJ2-3; TRBD1 aligns across 7 bases. The V and J ends lost 5 bases and 1 base, in that order; junction bases with no gene match: 6. The CDR3 is made up of 15 amino acids. Germline V gene sequence: CDR1 SNHLY, CDR2 FYNNEI.

This clone was observed a handful of times. The CDR3 here is CASSADSGGQETQYF. The DNA of the CDR3 is TGTGCCAGCAGCGCGGACAGCGGGGGCCAAGAGACCCAGTACTTC. The V call is TRBV9, the J call TRBJ2-5, with 8 bases identical to TRBD2. With V trimmed by 3 bases and J by 1 base, 5 bases remained unmatched. Germline lookup yields CDR1 SGDLS and CDR2 YYNGEE. This CDR3 comprises 15 residues.

V usage is TRBV9 and J usage is TRBJ2-1; D perhaps matches TRBD2 (5 bases). The germline CDR1 and CDR2 sequences are SGDLS and YYNGEE. V was cut by 4 bases and J by 9 bases, with 14 bases left in between. The CDR3 totals 13 residues. CDR3 in DNA: TGTGCCAGCAGCCCGGGGTTAGAGCGTGAGCAGTTCTTC. Translated: CASSPGLEREQFF.

The rearrangement joins TRBV30 to TRBJ1-6, with D possibly being TRBD1 (6 bases). The CDR3 has 17 amino acids. CDR1 and CDR2 from the germline V gene are GTSNPN and SVGIG (reference sequence). The V end was cut by 4 bases, the J end by 0 bases, with 16 bases between. CDR3 protein: CAWIRTQGSSYNSPLHF. CDR3 nucleotide sequence: TGTGCCTGGATTCGCACACAGGGAAGCTCCTATAATTCACCCCTCCACTTT.